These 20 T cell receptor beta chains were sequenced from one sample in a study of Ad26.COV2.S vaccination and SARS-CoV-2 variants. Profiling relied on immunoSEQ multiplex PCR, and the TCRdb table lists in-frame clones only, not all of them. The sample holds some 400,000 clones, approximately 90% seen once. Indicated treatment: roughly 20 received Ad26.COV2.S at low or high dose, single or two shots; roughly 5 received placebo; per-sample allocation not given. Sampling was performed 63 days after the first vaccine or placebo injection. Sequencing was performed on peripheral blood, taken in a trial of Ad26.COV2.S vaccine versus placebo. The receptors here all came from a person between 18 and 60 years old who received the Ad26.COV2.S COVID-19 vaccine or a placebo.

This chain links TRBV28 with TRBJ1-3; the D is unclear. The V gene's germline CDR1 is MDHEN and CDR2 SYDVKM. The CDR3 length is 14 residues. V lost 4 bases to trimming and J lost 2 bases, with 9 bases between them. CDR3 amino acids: CASSSPGAGNTIYF. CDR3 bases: TGTGCCAGCAGTTCCCCTGGAGCTGGAAACACCATATATTTT.

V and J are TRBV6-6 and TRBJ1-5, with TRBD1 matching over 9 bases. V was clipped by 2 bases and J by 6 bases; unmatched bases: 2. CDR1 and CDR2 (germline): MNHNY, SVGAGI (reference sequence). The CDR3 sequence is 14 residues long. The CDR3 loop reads CASSYRDRAQPQHF. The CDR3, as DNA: TGTGCCAGCAGTTACCGGGACAGGGCTCAGCCCCAGCATTTT.

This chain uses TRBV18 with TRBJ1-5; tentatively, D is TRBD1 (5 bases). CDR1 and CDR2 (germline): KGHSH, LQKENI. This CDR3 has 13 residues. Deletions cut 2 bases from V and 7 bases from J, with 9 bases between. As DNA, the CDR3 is TGTGCCAGCTCACCAGCAGGGCCCCAGCCCCAGCATTTT. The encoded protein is CASSPAGPQPQHF. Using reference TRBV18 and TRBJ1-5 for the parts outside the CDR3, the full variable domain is NAGVMQNPRHLVRRRGQEARLRCSPMKGHSHVYWYRQLPEEGLKFMVYLQKENIIDESGMPKERFSAEFPKEGPSILRIQQVVRGDSAAYFCASSPAGPQPQHFGDGTRLSIL.

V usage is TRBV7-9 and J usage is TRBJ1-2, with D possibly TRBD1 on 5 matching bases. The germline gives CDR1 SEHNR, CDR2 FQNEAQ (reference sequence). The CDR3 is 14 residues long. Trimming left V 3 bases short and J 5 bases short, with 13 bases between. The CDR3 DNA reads TGTGCCAGCAGCTTTGCTAGGGACGGTTATGGCTACACCTTC. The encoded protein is CASSFARDGYGYTF.

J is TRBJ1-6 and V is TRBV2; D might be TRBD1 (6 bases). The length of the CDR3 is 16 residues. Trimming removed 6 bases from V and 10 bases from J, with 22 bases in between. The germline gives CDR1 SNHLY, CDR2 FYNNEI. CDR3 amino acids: CASRYRAPGFGSPLHF. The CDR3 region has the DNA TGTGCCAGCAGATACAGGGCCCCGGGTTTTGGATCACCCCTCCACTTT.

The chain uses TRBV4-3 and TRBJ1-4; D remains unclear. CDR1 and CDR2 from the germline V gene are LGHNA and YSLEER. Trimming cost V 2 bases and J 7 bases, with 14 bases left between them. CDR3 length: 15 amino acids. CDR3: CASSQRPARGEKLFF. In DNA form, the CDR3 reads TGCGCCAGCAGCCAACGACCCGCTCGGGGTGAAAAACTGTTTTTT.

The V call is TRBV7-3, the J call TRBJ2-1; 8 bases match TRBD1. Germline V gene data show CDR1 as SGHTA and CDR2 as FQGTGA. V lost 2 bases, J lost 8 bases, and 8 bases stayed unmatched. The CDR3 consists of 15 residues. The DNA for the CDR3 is TGTGCCAGCAGCTTACGAGGACAGGGTTCGGATGAGCAGTTCTTC. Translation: CASSLRGQGSDEQFF.

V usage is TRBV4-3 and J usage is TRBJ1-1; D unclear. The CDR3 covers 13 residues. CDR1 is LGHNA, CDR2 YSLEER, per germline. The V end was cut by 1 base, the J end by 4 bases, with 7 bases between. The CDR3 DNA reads TGCGCCAGCAGCCAAGGAGGCAGCACTGAAGCTTTCTTT. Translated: CASSQGGSTEAFF.

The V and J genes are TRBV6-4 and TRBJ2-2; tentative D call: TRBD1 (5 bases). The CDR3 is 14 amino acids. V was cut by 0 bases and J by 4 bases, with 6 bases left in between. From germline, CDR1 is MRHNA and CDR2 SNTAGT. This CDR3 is CASSDSTATGELFF. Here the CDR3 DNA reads TGTGCCAGCAGTGACTCGACAGCCACCGGGGAGCTGTTTTTT.

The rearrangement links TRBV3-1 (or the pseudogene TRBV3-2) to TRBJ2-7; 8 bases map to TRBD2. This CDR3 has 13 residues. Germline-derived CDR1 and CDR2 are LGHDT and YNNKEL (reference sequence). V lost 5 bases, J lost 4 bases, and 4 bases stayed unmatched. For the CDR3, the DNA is TGTGCCAGCAGCTCCGTAGCGGGGTACGAGCAGTACTTC. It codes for CASSSVAGYEQYF.

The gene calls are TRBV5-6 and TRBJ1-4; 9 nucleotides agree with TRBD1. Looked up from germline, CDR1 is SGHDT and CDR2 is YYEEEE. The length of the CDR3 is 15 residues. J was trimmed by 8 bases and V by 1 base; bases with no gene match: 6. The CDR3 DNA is TGTGCCAGCAGCTTGTTACAGGGGGCCGGAGAAAAACTGTTTTTT. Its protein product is CASSLLQGAGEKLFF.

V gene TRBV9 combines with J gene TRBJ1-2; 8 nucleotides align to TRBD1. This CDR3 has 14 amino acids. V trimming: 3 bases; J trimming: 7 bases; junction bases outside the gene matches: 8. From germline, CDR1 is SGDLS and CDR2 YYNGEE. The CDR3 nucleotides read TGTGCCAGCAGCGGCACAGGGGGGACAGGTGGCTACACCTTC. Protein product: CASSGTGGTGGYTF.

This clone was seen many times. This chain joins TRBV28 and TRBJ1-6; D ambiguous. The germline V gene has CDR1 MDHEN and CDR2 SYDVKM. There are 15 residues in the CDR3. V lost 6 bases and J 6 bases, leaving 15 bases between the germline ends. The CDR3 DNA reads TGTGCCAGCAGCTCCTTTGGGGTCCTTAATTCACCCCTCCACTTT. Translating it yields CASSSFGVLNSPLHF. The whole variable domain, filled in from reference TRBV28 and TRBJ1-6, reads DVKVTQSSRYLVKRTGEKVFLECVQDMDHENMFWYRQDPGLGLRLIYFSYDVKMKEKGDIPEGYSVSREKKERFSLILESASTNQTSMYLCASSSFGVLNSPLHFGNGTRLTVT.

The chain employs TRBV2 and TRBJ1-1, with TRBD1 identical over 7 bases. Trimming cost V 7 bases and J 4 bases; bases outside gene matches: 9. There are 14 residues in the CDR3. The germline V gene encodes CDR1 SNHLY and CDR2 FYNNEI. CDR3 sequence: CASTRSGGGTEAFF. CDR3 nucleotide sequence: TGTGCCAGCACCAGATCAGGGGGGGGCACTGAAGCTTTCTTT.

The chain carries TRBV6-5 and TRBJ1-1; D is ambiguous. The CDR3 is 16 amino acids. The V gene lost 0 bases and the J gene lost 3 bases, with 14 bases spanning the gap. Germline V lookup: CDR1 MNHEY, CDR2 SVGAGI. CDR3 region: CASSYSMPPEDTEAFF. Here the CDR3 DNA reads TGTGCCAGCAGTTACTCGATGCCCCCCGAGGACACTGAAGCTTTCTTT.

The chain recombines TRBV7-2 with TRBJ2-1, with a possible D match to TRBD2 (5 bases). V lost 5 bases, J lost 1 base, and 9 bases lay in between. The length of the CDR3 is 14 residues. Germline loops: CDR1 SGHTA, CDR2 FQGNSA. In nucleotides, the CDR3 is TGTGCCAGCAGCGCTACGGGGTCCTACAATGAGCAGTTCTTC. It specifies CASSATGSYNEQFF.

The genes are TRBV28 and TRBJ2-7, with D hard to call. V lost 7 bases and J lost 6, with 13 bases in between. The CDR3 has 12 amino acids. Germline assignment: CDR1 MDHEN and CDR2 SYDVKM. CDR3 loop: CASTDVDVEQYF. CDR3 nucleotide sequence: TGTGCCAGCACCGATGTGGACGTCGAGCAGTACTTC.

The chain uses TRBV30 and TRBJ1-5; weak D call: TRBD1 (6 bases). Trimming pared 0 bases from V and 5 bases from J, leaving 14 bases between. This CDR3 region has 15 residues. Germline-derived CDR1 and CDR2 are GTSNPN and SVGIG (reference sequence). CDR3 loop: CAWSVGTYADQPQHF. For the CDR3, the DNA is TGTGCCTGGAGTGTAGGGACATATGCGGATCAGCCCCAGCATTTT.

The DNA for the CDR3 is TGTGCCAGCGGGGGGGAGAACGAGCAGTTCTTC. Its translation: CASGGENEQFF. The chain joins TRBV11-2 to TRBJ2-1, with 7 nucleotides matching TRBD2. This CDR3 spans 11 amino acids. V lost 8 bases to trimming and J lost 10 bases; unmatched junction nucleotides: 5. Germline V gene lookup returns CDR1 SGHAT and CDR2 FQNNGV.

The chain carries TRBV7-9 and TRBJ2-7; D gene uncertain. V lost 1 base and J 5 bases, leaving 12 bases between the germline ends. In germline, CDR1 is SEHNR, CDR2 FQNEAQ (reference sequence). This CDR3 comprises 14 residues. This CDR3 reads CASSLVGPADEQYF. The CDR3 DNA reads TGTGCCAGCAGCTTAGTAGGTCCCGCGGACGAGCAGTACTTC. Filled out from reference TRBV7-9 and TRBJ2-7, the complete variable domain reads DTGVSQNPRHKITKRGQNVTFRCDPISEHNRLYWYRQTLGQGPEFLTYFQNEAQLEKSRLLSDRFSAERPKGSFSTLEIQRTEQGDSAMYLCASSLVGPADEQYFGPGTRLTVT.